Given below is one T cell receptor (beta chain) in context. As yet, its antigen is unknown. CDR1 and CDR2 from the germline V gene are MNHNY and SVGAGI (reference sequence). This CDR3 comprises 14 residues. Libraries were UMI-labeled 5' RACE TRB cDNA. TCRdb reanalyzed the 5' RACE reads, giving one entry per CDR3 protein sequence and no DNA. The listing contains tens of thousands of distinct CDR3 sequences. This sample is part of a study of CXCR3-negative and CXCR3-positive naive CD8 T cells. The study, taken as a whole, reports: Naive CXCR3-positive cells had TRB CDR3s more hydrophobic than those of CXCR3-negative naive cells.

The specimen was naive CXCR3+ CD8+ T cells from blood. The subset here: CD45RO-CCR7+CD27+CD95- naive CD8+ T cells expressing CXCR3 (TNR3+). The chain carries TRBV6-6 and TRBJ2-3; lacking DNA, the TRBD2 call made by TCRdb goes unchecked. The sequence was collected from a human donor in good health. Some clones in this sample may be carry-over from other donors' samples. The CDR3 reads CATSSSGTTDTQYF.